A single T cell receptor (beta chain) is shown here with its context. Its antigen remains unknown. These data are taken from a study of T cell responses to AZD1222 COVID-19 vaccine. Using immunoSEQ multiplex PCR, the repertoire was profiled, and TCRdb retains in-frame clones only, with some absent. The table records over 100,000 clones, about nine tenths of them present only once. Study-level points and caveats: None of the repertoires were sampled until the peak T cell response had passed.

Per the germline V gene, CDR1 is MNHEY and CDR2 is SVGAGI. Trimming took 5 bases from V and 5 from J; bases not matched to a gene: 5. The CDR3 extends over 13 amino acids. The receptor comes from an adult in good health. The sequences come from peripheral blood, collected on day 0 of AZD1222 vaccination. The chain couples TRBV6-5 to TRBJ1-2, with 7 bases fitting TRBD1. CDR3 coding DNA: TGTGCCAGCAGTCGACAGGGACGGTATGGCTACACCTTC. Its protein is CASSRQGRYGYTF.